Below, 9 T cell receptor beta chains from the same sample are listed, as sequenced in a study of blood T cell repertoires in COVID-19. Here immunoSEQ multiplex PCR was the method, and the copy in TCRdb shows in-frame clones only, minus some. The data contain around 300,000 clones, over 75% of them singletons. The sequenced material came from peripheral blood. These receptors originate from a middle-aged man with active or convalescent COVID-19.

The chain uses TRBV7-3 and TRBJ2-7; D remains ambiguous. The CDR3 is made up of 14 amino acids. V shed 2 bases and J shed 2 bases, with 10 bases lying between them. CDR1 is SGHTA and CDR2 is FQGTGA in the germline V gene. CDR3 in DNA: TGTGCCAGCAGCTTAGTAAGTGGGCCCTACGAGCAGTACTTC. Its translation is CASSLVSGPYEQYF.

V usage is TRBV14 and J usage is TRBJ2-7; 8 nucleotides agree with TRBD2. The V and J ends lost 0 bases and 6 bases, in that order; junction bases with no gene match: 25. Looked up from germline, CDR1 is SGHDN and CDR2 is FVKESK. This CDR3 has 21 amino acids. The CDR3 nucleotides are TGTGCCAGCAGCCAAGATAGGGGGTCCGCGGGTTTTCGAGCGGGAGTTCGCGAGCAGTACTTC. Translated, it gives CASSQDRGSAGFRAGVREQYF. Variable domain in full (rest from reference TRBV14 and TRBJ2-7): EAGVTQFPSHSVIEKGQTVTLRCDPISGHDNLYWYRRVMGKEIKFLLHFVKESKQDESGMPNNRFLAERTGGTYSTLKVQPAELEDSGVYFCASSQDRGSAGFRAGVREQYFGPGTRLTVT.

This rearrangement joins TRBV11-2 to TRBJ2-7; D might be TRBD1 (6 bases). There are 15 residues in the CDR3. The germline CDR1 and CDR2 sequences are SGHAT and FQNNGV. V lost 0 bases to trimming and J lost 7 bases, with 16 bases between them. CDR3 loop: CASSLDPQQGREQYF. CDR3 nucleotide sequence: TGTGCCAGCAGCTTAGATCCGCAACAGGGTCGGGAGCAGTACTTC.

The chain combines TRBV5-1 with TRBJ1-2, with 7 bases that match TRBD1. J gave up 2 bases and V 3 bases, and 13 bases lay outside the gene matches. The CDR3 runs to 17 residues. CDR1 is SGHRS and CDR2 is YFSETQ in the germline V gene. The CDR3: CASSSAPGTEINYGYTF. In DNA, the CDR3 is TGCGCCAGCAGCTCGGCCCCCGGGACAGAGATCAACTATGGCTACACCTTC.

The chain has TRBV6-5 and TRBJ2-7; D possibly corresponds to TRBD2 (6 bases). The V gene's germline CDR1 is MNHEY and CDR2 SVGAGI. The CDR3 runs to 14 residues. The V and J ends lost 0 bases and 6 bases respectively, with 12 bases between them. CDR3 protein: CASSYSGGVGEQYF. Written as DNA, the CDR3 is TGTGCCAGCAGTTACTCCGGCGGGGTAGGCGAGCAGTACTTC.

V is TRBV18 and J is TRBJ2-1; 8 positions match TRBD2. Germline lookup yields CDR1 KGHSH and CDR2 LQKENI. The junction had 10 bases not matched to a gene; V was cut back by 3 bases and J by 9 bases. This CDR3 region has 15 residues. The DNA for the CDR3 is TGTGCCAGCTCACCCCTCGGGACTAGTCGCTCTGAGCAGTTCTTC. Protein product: CASSPLGTSRSEQFF. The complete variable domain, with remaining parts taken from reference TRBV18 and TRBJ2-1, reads NAGVMQNPRHLVRRRGQEARLRCSPMKGHSHVYWYRQLPEEGLKFMVYLQKENIIDESGMPKERFSAEFPKEGPSILRIQQVVRGDSAAYFCASSPLGTSRSEQFFGPGTRLTVL.

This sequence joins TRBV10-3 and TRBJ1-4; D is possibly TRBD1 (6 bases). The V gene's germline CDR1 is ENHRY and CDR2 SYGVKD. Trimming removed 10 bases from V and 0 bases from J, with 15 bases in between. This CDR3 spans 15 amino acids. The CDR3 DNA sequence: TGTGCCACGAGGGACACGGGGCCAACTAATGAAAAACTGTTTTTT. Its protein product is CATRDTGPTNEKLFF.

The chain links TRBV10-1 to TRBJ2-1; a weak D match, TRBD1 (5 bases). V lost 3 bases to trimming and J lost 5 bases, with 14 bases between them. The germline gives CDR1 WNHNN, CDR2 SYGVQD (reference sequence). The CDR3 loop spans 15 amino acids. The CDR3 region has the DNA TGCGCCAGCAGTGATAGGCAGGGCGAGAACAATGAGCAGTTCTTC. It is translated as CASSDRQGENNEQFF.

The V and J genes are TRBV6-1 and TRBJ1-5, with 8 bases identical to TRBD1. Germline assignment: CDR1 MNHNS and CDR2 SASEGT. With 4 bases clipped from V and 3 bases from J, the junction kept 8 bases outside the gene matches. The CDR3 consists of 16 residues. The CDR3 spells CASSVVGQGNNQPQHF. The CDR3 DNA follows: TGTGCCAGCAGTGTAGTCGGACAGGGTAACAATCAGCCCCAGCATTTT.